These 17 T cell receptor beta chains came from one sample sequenced in a study of metastatic and nonmetastatic thyroid tumors. All patients were untreated before thyroid surgery. With MiXCR, TCRdb reprocessed the PCR reads. The sample lists about 39,000 clones, approximately 20% seen once, with about 17% in the top ten. The sequenced sample was blood. These receptors originate from a female donor with papillary thyroid cancer or a benign thyroid nodule (not recorded which). Some clones in this sample may be carry-over from other donors' samples.

There are many counts of this clone. The chain recombines TRBV9 with TRBJ2-1, with D uncertain. Trimming stripped 0 bases from V and 6 bases from J, with 4 bases between. Per the germline V gene, CDR1 is SGDLS and CDR2 is YYNGEE. The CDR3 is made up of 12 amino acids. The CDR3 spells CASSVASNEQFF. The CDR3 DNA reads TGTGCCAGCAGCGTAGCTTCCAATGAGCAGTTCTTC.

This clone was counted ten times or more. DNA of the CDR3: TGCGCCAGCAGCTTGGCCGTAGGGAATGGGTATGGCTACACCTTC. It codes for CASSLAVGNGYGYTF. V is TRBV5-1 and J is TRBJ1-2; D not certain. The length of the CDR3 is 15 residues. Germline V gives CDR1 SGHRS, CDR2 YFSETQ. Trimming took 0 bases from V and 5 from J, leaving 14 bases between them.

This clone was picked up many times. This CDR3 reads CASSQDGDRGYGYTF. The CDR3, as DNA: TGTGCCAGCAGCCAAGATGGGGACAGGGGGTATGGCTACACCTTC. The rearrangement links TRBV4-2 to TRBJ1-2; 11 bases are shared with TRBD1. CDR1 and CDR2 (germline): LGHNA, YNFKEQ. This CDR3 contains 15 residues. V dropped 0 bases and J dropped 5; count of bases not matched to a gene: 2.

This sequence joins TRBV6-5 and TRBJ2-2, with D unresolved. CDR1 is MNHEY, CDR2 SVGAGI, per germline. The CDR3 contains 13 residues. V was cut by 2 bases and J by 14 bases, with 15 bases left in between. Written as DNA, the CDR3 is TGTGCCAGCAGTTACACTTCGACCGGTGATCTGTTTTTT. Residues: CASSYTSTGDLFF.

This clone showed up just a few times. The genes are TRBV6-2 or TRBV6-3 and TRBJ1-6, with D possibly TRBD1 on 6 matching bases. CDR1 is MNHEY, CDR2 SVGEGT, per germline. This CDR3 has 14 amino acids. Trimming pared 6 bases from V and 12 bases from J, leaving 18 bases between. DNA of the CDR3: TGTGCCAGCAGACAGAACGGCCAGGGGCAACCCCTCCACTTT. Translation: CASRQNGQGQPLHF.

Notes on this clone: It is likely a read error, because the conserved phenylalanine at the end of the CDR3 is missing. The CDR3 loop reads CATSIDQWSSNEKLFS. CDR3 nucleotides: TGTGCCACCAGCATAGATCAGTGGTCCTCTAATGAAAAACTGTTTTCT. The chain carries TRBV15 and TRBJ1-4; D ambiguous. This CDR3 region has 16 residues. Germline V gene lookup returns CDR1 LNHNV and CDR2 YYDKDF (reference sequence). Between the trimmed V and J ends, which lost 4 bases and 3 bases, there was a span of 15 bases.

The chain uses TRBV24-1 and TRBJ2-1; 9 positions match TRBD2. This CDR3 spans 16 amino acids. Germline V gene data show CDR1 as KGHDR and CDR2 as SFDVKD. V lost 3 bases and J lost 7; bases outside the gene matches: 9. The CDR3 nucleotides read TGTGCCACCAGTGATCCTTTAGCGGGAGTAAGGAATGAGCAGTTCTTC. Residues: CATSDPLAGVRNEQFF.

This clone was seen many times. The genes are TRBV4-3 and TRBJ2-5; TRBD2 aligns across 13 bases. This CDR3 contains 16 residues. CDR1 is LGHNA, CDR2 YSLEER, per germline. The junction had 0 bases not matched to a gene; V was cut back by 1 base and J by 1 base. The DNA for the CDR3 is TGCGCCAGCAGCCAAGGGACTAGCGGGAGCCAAGAGACCCAGTACTTC. It specifies CASSQGTSGSQETQYF.

This clone came up many times. The V call is TRBV30, the J call TRBJ2-3; TRBD2 might be the D (5 bases). The CDR3 sequence is 13 residues long. V dropped 7 bases and J dropped 6 bases, with 17 bases sitting between them. Germline V gene sequence: CDR1 GTSNPN, CDR2 SVGIG (reference sequence). The CDR3, as DNA: TGTGCCTTGAACCGGGGAAATGCGGATACGCAGTATTTT. Its protein product is CALNRGNADTQYF.

The V gene is TRBV19, the J gene TRBJ2-7, with TRBD2 matching over 8 bases. Germline CDR1 is LNHDA and CDR2 is SQIVND (reference sequence). This CDR3 has 15 residues. The junction had 7 bases not matched to a gene; V was cut back by 5 bases and J by 1 base. The CDR3 is CASSAWTSWSYEQYF. The CDR3 nucleotides read TGTGCCAGTAGTGCCTGGACTAGCTGGTCCTACGAGCAGTACTTC.

By share of the sample, this clone is medium-sized. V is TRBV5-1 and J is TRBJ1-1; 9 bases match TRBD1. The V segment lost 4 bases and the J segment 3 bases; nucleotides outside the gene matches: 7. CDR3 length: 15 amino acids. Germline CDR1 reads SGHRS; CDR2 reads YFSETQ. The CDR3 loop is CASSPGTGKDTEAFF. CDR3 coding DNA: TGCGCCAGCAGCCCCGGGACAGGGAAGGACACTGAAGCTTTCTTT.

By proportion, this clone is medium-sized. The rearrangement links TRBV7-8 to TRBJ2-7; 8 bases fit TRBD1. Germline-derived CDR1 and CDR2 are SGHVS and FQNEAQ. There are 13 residues in the CDR3. V was clipped by 3 bases and J by 2 bases; unmatched bases: 0. The CDR3 DNA reads as TGTGCCAGCAGCTTGACAGGGGCCTACGAGCAGTACTTC. Its protein is CASSLTGAYEQYF.

In its sample, this clone was seen many times. The gene calls are TRBV5-1 and TRBJ2-3, with 7 bases aligning to TRBD1. The CDR3 is 16 residues long. Germline-derived CDR1 and CDR2 are SGHRS and YFSETQ. J gave up 0 bases and V 0 bases, and 4 bases lay outside the gene matches. This CDR3 reads CASSLGQGISTDTQYF. The CDR3 bases are TGCGCCAGCAGCTTGGGACAGGGAATAAGCACAGATACGCAGTATTTT.

This clone occurred a few times. The chain is built from TRBV6-6 and TRBJ2-7, with D possibly being TRBD1 (6 bases). V lost 0 bases to trimming and J lost 2 bases, with 14 bases between them. The CDR3 consists of 16 residues. From germline, CDR1 is MNHNY and CDR2 SVGAGI (reference sequence). The CDR3 DNA is TGTGCCAGCAGTTACTCCCCCGACAGGCCTGCCTACGAGCAGTACTTC. Its protein is CASSYSPDRPAYEQYF.

The chain uses TRBV12-3 or TRBV12-4 and TRBJ1-3; D gene unclear. V lost 4 bases and J 7 bases, leaving 5 bases between the germline ends. The CDR3 has 11 residues. CDR3 in DNA: TGTGCCAGCAGTTCCGGGAACACCATATATTTT. Its translation is CASSSGNTIYF.

This clone occurred a few times. Sequence at one end of the junction differs from germline and may be a read error. The chain combines TRBV28 with TRBJ2-5, with 9 bases lining up with TRBD1. The CDR3 sequence is 13 residues long. Germline values: CDR1 MDHEN, CDR2 SYDVKM. CDR3 sequence reads: CASSRRTGETKYF. Written as DNA, the CDR3 is TGTGCCAGCAGTCGGCGGACAGGGGAGACCAAGTACTTC. Complete variable domain (other parts from reference TRBV28 and TRBJ2-5): DVKVTQSSRYLVKRTGEKVFLECVQDMDHENMFWYRQDPGLGLRLIYFSYDVKMKEKGDIPEGYSVSREKKERFSLILESASTNQTSMYLCASSRRTGETKYFGPGTRLLVL.

In this sample, this clone turned up many times. V gene TRBV11-2 combines with J gene TRBJ2-6, with 7 bases aligning to TRBD1. This CDR3 comprises 16 residues. The germline gives CDR1 SGHAT, CDR2 FQNNGV. V trimming: 5 bases; J trimming: 0 bases; junction bases outside the gene matches: 4. Written as DNA, the CDR3 is TGTGCCAGCAGCCGGGACAGCTACTCTGGGGCCAACGTCCTGACTTTC. Translation gives CASSRDSYSGANVLTF.